What follows describes a single TCR beta chain. These data belong to a study of blood T cell repertoires in COVID-19. Overall study: Spain, Italy and the United States supplied samples that represented acute and convalescent COVID-19.

This table comes from immunoSEQ multiplex PCR, and its TCRdb copy is limited to in-frame clones, with some not included. The table has about 470,000 clones, 87% seen once. Enrolled through a virtual design, the participants were between 18 and 89 years of age and came from under 25 US areas. This CDR3 comprises 15 residues. Germline loops: CDR1 KGHSH, CDR2 LQKENI. V shed 4 bases, J shed 0 bases, and the junction held 3 bases outside the gene matches. Specimen: PBMCs or T cells enriched from blood (not recorded which). This clonotype originated in a young woman who had recovered from COVID-19. This chain uses TRBV18 with TRBJ1-3; 7 bases are shared with TRBD1. The CDR3 region is CASSQTGSSGNTIYF. For the CDR3, the DNA is TGTGCCAGCTCACAGACAGGGAGCTCTGGAAACACCATATATTTT.